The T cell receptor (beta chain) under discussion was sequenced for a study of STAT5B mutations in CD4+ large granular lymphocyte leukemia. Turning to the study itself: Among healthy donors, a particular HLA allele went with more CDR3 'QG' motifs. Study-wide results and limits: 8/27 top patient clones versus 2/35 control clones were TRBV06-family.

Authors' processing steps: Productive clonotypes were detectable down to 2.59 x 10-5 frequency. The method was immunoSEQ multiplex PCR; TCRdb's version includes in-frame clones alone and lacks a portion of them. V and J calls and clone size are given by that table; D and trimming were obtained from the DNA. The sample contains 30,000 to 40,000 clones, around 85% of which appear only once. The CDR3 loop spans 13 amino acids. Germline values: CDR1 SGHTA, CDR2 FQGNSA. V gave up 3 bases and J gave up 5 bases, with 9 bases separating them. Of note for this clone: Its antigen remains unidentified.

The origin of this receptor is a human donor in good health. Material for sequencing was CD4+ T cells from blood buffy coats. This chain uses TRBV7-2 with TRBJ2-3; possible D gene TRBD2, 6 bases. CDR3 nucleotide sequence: TGTGCCAGCAGCTTCGGGAGTAAAGATACGCAGTATTTT. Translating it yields CASSFGSKDTQYF.